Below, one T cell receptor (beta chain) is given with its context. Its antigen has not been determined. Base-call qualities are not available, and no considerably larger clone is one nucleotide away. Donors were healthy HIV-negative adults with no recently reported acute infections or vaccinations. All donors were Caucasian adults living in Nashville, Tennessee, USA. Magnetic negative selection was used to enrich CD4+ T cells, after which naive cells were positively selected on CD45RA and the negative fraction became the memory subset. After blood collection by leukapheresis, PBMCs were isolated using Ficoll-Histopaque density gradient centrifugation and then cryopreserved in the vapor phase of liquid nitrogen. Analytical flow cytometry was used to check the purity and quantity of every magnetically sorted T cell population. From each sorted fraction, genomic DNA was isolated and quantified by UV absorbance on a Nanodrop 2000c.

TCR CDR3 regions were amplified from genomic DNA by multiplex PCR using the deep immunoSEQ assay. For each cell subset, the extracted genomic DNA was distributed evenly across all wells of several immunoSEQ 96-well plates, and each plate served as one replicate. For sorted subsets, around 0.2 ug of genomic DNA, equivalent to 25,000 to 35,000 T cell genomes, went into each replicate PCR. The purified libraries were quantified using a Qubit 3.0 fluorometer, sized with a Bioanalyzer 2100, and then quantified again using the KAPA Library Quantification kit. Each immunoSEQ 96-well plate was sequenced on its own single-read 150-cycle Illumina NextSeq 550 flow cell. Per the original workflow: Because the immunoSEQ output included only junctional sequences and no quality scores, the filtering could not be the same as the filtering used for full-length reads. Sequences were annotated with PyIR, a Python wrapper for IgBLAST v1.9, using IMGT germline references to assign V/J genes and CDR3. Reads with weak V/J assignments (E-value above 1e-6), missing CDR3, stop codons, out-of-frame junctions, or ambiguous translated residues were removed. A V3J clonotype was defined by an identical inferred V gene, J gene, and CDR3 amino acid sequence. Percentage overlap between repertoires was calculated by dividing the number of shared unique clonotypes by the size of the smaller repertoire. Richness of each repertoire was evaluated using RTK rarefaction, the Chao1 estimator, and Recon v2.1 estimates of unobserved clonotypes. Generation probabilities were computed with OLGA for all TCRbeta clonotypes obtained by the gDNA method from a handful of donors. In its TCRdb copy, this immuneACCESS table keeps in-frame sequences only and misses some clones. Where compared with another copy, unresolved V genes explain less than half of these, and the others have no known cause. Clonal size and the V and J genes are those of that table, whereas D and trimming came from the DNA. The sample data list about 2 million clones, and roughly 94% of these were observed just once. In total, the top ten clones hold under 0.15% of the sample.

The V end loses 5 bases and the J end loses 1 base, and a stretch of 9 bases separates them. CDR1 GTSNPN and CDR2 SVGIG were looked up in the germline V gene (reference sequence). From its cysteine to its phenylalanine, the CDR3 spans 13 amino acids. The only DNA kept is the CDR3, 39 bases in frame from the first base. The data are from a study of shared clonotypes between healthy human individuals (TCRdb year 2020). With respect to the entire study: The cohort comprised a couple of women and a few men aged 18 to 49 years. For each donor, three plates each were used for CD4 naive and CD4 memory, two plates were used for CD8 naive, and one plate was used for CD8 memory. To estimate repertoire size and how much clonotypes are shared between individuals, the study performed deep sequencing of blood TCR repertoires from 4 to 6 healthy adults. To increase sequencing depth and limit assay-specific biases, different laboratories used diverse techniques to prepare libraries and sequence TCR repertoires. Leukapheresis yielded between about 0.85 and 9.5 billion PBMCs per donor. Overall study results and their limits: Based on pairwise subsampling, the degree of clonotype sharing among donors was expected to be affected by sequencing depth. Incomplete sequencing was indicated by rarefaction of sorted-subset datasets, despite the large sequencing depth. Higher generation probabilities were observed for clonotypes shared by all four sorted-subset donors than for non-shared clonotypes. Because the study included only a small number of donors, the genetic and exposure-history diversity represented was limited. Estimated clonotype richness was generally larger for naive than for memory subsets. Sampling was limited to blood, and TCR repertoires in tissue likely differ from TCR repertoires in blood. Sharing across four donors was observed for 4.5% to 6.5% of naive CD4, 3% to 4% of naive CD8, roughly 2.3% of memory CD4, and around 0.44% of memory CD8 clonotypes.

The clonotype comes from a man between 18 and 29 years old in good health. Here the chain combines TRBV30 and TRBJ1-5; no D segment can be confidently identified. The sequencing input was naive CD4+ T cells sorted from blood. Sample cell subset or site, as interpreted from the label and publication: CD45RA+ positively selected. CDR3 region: CAWSSESNQPQHF. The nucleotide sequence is TGTGCCTGGTCGTCTGAGAGCAATCAGCCCCAGCATTTT.